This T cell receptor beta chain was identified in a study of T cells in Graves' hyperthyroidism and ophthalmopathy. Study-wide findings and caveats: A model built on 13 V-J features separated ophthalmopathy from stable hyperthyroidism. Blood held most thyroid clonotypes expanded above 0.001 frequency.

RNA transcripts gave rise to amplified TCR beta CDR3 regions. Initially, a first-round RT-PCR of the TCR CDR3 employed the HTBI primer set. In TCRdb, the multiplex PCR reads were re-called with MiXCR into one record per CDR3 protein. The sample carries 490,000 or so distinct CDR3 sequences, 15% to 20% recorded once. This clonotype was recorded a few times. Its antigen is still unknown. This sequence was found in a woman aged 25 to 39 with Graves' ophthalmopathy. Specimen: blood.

The CDR3 sequence: CASSDDRTNEKLFF. The CDR3 DNA follows: TGTGCCAGCAGTGACGATCGAACTAATGAAAAACTGTTTTTT. The chain is built from TRBV2 and TRBJ1-4, with D hard to call. The ends were cut back, 3 bases at V and 1 base at J, with 6 bases in the middle. CDR1 and CDR2 from the germline V gene are SNHLY and FYNNEI. There are 14 residues in the CDR3.